This T cell receptor beta chain was observed in a study of cytomegalovirus exposure and HLA in healthy donors. This clone appeared once. The CDR3 has 12 amino acids. V lost 7 bases and J lost 6, with 12 bases in between. Germline lookup yields CDR1 MDHEN and CDR2 SYDVKM. Amplification used 60 Vbeta primers and 13 Jbeta primers. The data were produced by immunoSEQ multiplex PCR, yet TCRdb's version contains in-frame clones alone and is incomplete. The data hold roughly 160,000 clones, with roughly nine tenths observed a single time. The chain employs TRBV28 and TRBJ1-1; D is unresolved. The clonotype originates from a woman in her 30s in good health and CMV-seronegative. Material for sequencing was PBMCs. CDR3: CASIPLGSEAFF. In nucleotides, the CDR3 is TGTGCCAGCATCCCCCTGGGCTCTGAAGCTTTCTTT.